This is a list of T cell receptor beta chains from one sample in a study of PD-1 blockade in classical Hodgkin lymphoma. The protocol was immunoSEQ multiplex PCR, while the TCRdb copy is restricted to in-frame clones and leaves out a portion. This sample carries about 21,000 clones, under 85% of them seen once, and the ten largest clones take less than 1.5%. The sample was CD4+ T cells from blood. The receptors shown here come from a human donor with classical Hodgkin lymphoma. CDR3s include the opening cysteine and the closing phenylalanine or tryptophan. A D gene is named only where the DNA matches it firmly. Size is omitted from some rows. Given values are once, few, many or a class for expanded clones.

V gene	J gene	D gene	clone size	CDR3 DNA	CDR3 protein
TRBV6-5	TRBJ1-2	-	-	TGTGCCAGCAGTTTGAAGGACGGCTATGGCTACACCTTC	CASSLKDGYGYTF
TRBV6-6	TRBJ2-7	-	-	TGTGCCAGCTCTACGCCCCGGCCGCCCCACGAGCAGTACTTC	CASSTPRPPHEQYF
TRBV28	TRBJ2-2	TRBD2	few	TGTGCCAGCAGTTGGTTGGGTCGGGCGGGAGTAAGTTCCGGGGAGCTGTTTTTT	CASSWLGRAGVSSGELFF
TRBV9	TRBJ2-5	TRBD2	-	TGTGCCAGCAGCGTAGGTGGGATAGTAGCGGGAGAAGAGACCCAGTACTTC	CASSVGGIVAGEETQYF
TRBV5-1	TRBJ2-7	TRBD2	-	TGCGCCAGCAGCTCCCCCGGGACTAGCTATCCCGTGCACGAGCAGTACTTC	CASSSPGTSYPVHEQYF
TRBV19	TRBJ2-5	-	-	TGTGCCAGTAGTATAGCTAGCCAAGAGACCCAGTACTTC	CASSIASQETQYF
TRBV19	TRBJ2-7	TRBD2	once	TGTGCCACCCTCGGTGGGGTAGCGGGAGCCTACGAGCAGTACTTC	CATLGGVAGAYEQYF
TRBV10-1	TRBJ2-2	-	-	TGCGCCAGCAGTGACCTGGACGGGGGCTTGAACACCGGGGAGCTGTTTTTT	CASSDLDGGLNTGELFF
TRBV4-2	TRBJ1-5	TRBD1	-	TGTGCCAGCAGCCAAGAGACGCAGGGACAGAATCAGCCCCAGCATTTT	CASSQETQGQNQPQHF
TRBV6-6	TRBJ2-7	TRBD2	-	TGTGCCAGCAGCCTCTCTAGCGGGAGGACTGACTACGAGCAGTACTTC	CASSLSSGRTDYEQYF
TRBV5-8	TRBJ2-1	-	-	TGTGCCAGCAGCTCCCATGGGCGGGAACTTAATGAGCAGTTCTTC	CASSSHGRELNEQFF
TRBV9	TRBJ1-2	-	-	TGTGCCAGCAGCGTCTCCGACTATGGCTACACCTTC	CASSVSDYGYTF
TRBV5-1	TRBJ2-1	-	-	TGCGCCAGCAGCTACTACAATGAGCAGTTCTTC	CASSYYNEQFF
TRBV27	TRBJ1-1	-	-	TGTGCCAGCAGACTACGGGGTCGTATGAACACTGAAGCTTTCTTT	CASRLRGRMNTEAFF
TRBV5-1	TRBJ1-1	-	-	TGCGCCAGCAGCTTACAGGGATGGGAAGGCATGAACACTGAAGCTTTCTTT	CASSLQGWEGMNTEAFF
TRBV7-9	TRBJ2-2	-	-	TGTGCCAGCAGCAAAACAGGGGGGGAGCTGTTTTTT	CASSKTGGELFF
TRBV19	TRBJ2-1	-	-	TGTGCCAGTAAAGGTGGAGCGTTCAGCTCCTACAATGAGCAGTTCTTC	CASKGGAFSSYNEQFF
TRBV19	TRBJ2-2	-	-	TGTGCCAGCAGGAGGACACAAGCACCCGGGGAGCTGTTTTTT	CASRRTQAPGELFF
TRBV6-5	TRBJ1-1	-	-	TGTGCCAGCAGTTACTCGAGGGAGCTCACTGAAGCTTTCTTT	CASSYSRELTEAFF
TRBV5-1	TRBJ2-7	-	few	TGCGCCAGCAGCTTGGCCTCGTCCTACGAGCAGTACTTC	CASSLASSYEQYF
TRBV5-1	TRBJ1-2	-	once	TGCGCCAGCAGCGTCGATCCGGGCCGTTCCTCGTATGGCTACACCTTC	CASSVDPGRSSYGYTF
TRBV2	TRBJ2-1	-	few	TGTGCCAGCGAGAGGGATCTCTCGTCCTACAATGAGCAGTTCTTC	CASERDLSSYNEQFF
TRBV6-4	TRBJ2-3	TRBD2	-	TGTGCCAGCAGTGACTCCGGGAGGTCCCGAGATACGCAGTATTTT	CASSDSGRSRDTQYF
TRBV27	TRBJ2-3	TRBD2	once	TGTGCCAGCGGCAAGGGGGGCAGGGGGCGACTAGCGGGGTTCACAGATACGCAGTATTTT	CASGKGGRGRLAGFTDTQYF
TRBV19	TRBJ1-2	-	-	TGTGCCAGTATGTACGGGTTGGCGGATGGCTACACCTTC	CASMYGLADGYTF
TRBV29-1	TRBJ1-2	-	-	TGCAGCGCCGAGGTGGGCTACTATGGCTACACCTTC	CSAEVGYYGYTF
TRBV28	TRBJ2-7	-	-	TGTGCCAGCAGTCGTACAGGGAGTCAGTACTTC	CASSRTGSQYF
TRBV5-1	TRBJ2-2	-	-	TGCGCCAGCAGCCCCCCTGTGCACACCGGGGAGCTGTTTTTT	CASSPPVHTGELFF
TRBV7-6	TRBJ2-7	-	-	TGTGCCAGCAGCTTAGCGGGCAGCCTCTACGAGCAGTACTTC	CASSLAGSLYEQYF